These 22 T cell receptor beta chains were all obtained from the same sample, sequenced in a study of T cell responses to AZD1222 COVID-19 vaccine. Some clones are missing from TCRdb's copy, which holds only in-frame ones; the method was immunoSEQ multiplex PCR. This sample carries roughly 83,000 clones, around 88% of them seen once, and the ten largest clones take 8.7%. Sample: peripheral blood, taken on day 0 of AZD1222 vaccination. The receptor set was obtained from an adult in good health.

The genes are TRBV5-1 and TRBJ1-1, with TRBD1 matching 8 bases. After removal of 2 bases from V and 5 bases from J, the junction contained 8 bases not matched to a gene. The CDR3 sequence is 15 residues long. The germline V gene has CDR1 SGHRS and CDR2 YFSETQ. In DNA, the CDR3 is TGCGCCAGCAGCTTTGACAGGGGAGGGGAAACTGAAGCTTTCTTT. Amino acid sequence: CASSFDRGGETEAFF.

V gene TRBV6-1 combines with J gene TRBJ1-2; tentative D call: TRBD1 (5 bases). The CDR3 sequence is 14 residues long. V lost 1 base and J 6 bases, leaving 12 bases between the germline ends. Germline loops: CDR1 MNHNS, CDR2 SASEGT. The CDR3 is CASSEGSRVDGYTF. As DNA, the CDR3 is TGTGCCAGCAGTGAAGGGAGCAGGGTAGATGGCTACACCTTC.

The V and J genes are TRBV25-1 and TRBJ1-6; D gene ambiguous. The V and J ends lost 5 bases and 0 bases respectively, with 5 bases between them. The CDR3 contains 14 residues. Germline CDR1 MGHDK, CDR2 SYGVNS. CDR3 nucleotides: TGTGCCAGCAGTTTTCCCTCCTATAATTCACCCCTCCACTTT. Encoded protein: CASSFPSYNSPLHF.

The genes are TRBV13 and TRBJ1-3; tentative D call: TRBD1 (5 bases). V lost 5 bases and J 0 bases, leaving 17 bases between the germline ends. Germline V lookup: CDR1 PRHDT, CDR2 FYEKMQ (reference sequence). This CDR3 has 17 amino acids. The CDR3 reads CASSPRHRGLSGNTIYF. The DNA for the CDR3 is TGTGCCAGCAGCCCACGCCACCGGGGCCTCTCTGGAAACACCATATATTTT.

The J gene is TRBJ2-2, the V gene TRBV27; D may be TRBD2 (6 bases). V was trimmed by 4 bases and J by 6 bases, leaving 12 bases between them. Germline values: CDR1 MNHEY, CDR2 SMNVEV (reference sequence). CDR3 size: 14 residues. The chain's CDR3 is CASSWGRWSGELFF. CDR3 in DNA: TGTGCCAGCAGTTGGGGGAGGTGGTCCGGGGAGCTGTTTTTT.

The chain is built from TRBV19 and TRBJ1-1; D is unresolved. The CDR3 extends over 15 amino acids. Trimming took 3 bases from V and 4 from J, leaving 15 bases between them. The V gene's germline CDR1 is LNHDA and CDR2 SQIVND (reference sequence). The CDR3 bases are TGTGCCAGTAGTATCTCGACCCTTCATGGCACTGAAGCTTTCTTT. It codes for CASSISTLHGTEAFF.

This chain links TRBV7-9 with TRBJ1-5, with D hard to call. Germline-derived CDR1 and CDR2 are SEHNR and FQNEAQ (reference sequence). This CDR3 is built from 13 residues. V lost 2 bases and J 6 bases, leaving 8 bases between the germline ends. CDR3 DNA: TGTGCCAGCAGCTTAAGCTTTTCTCAGCCCCAGCATTTT. Translating it yields CASSLSFSQPQHF.

The chain joins TRBV23-1 to TRBJ2-7; TRBD1 aligns across 12 bases. TRBV23-1 is an ORF; its function is uncertain. The CDR3 has 16 amino acids. V gave up 7 bases and J gave up 2 bases; unmatched junction bases: 9. The CDR3 here is CASNQIRDRGPYEQYF. Here the CDR3 DNA reads TGCGCCAGCAATCAGATACGGGACAGGGGGCCCTACGAGCAGTACTTC.

V is TRBV2 and J is TRBJ1-4; 8 nucleotides line up with TRBD1. The ends lost 4 bases at V and 7 bases at J; junction bases unmatched: 8. The V gene's germline CDR1 is SNHLY and CDR2 FYNNEI. The CDR3 runs 15 residues. CDR3 bases: TGTGCCAGCAGTGCCCCCAGGGGGCGAGGTGAAAAACTGTTTTTT. It translates to CASSAPRGRGEKLFF.

This clone was observed a single time. The J gene is TRBJ2-2, the V gene TRBV12-3 or TRBV12-4, with D hard to call. V lost 3 bases to trimming and J lost 10 bases, with 12 bases between them. The CDR3 has 13 residues. The CDR3 DNA sequence: TGTGCCAGCAGTTTGAAACGACTCGCGGAGCTGTTTTTT. Amino acid sequence: CASSLKRLAELFF.

The chain joins TRBV29-1 to TRBJ1-1; D is unresolved. Germline CDR1 reads SQVTM; CDR2 reads ANQGSEA. Trimming cost V 5 bases and J 8 bases, with 24 bases left between them. CDR3 length equals 15 residues. The CDR3 sequence: CSVTPVLKNRNEAFF. For the CDR3, the DNA is TGCAGCGTTACCCCCGTACTCAAAAACAGAAACGAAGCTTTCTTT.

The CDR3 nucleotides read TGCGCCAGCAGCTTGGGTAGCTTCTCTGGAAACACCATATATTTT. Translated: CASSLGSFSGNTIYF. This chain connects TRBV5-1 to TRBJ1-3; no clear D gene. With 0 bases removed from V and 0 bases from J, the gap between germline ends came to 7 bases. This CDR3 is 15 amino acids long. CDR1 is SGHRS and CDR2 is YFSETQ in the germline V gene.

This rearrangement joins TRBV6-6 to TRBJ1-2, with D unresolved. This CDR3 has 12 amino acids. The V and J ends lost 6 bases and 8 bases respectively, with 13 bases between them. CDR1 and CDR2 (germline): MNHNY, SVGAGI (reference sequence). CDR3 in DNA: TGTGCCAGCAGCCTCGTTAGAGAGGGCTACACCTTC. Its translation is CASSLVREGYTF.

The chain is built from TRBV19 and TRBJ1-1, with 8 bases fitting TRBD1. From germline, CDR1 is LNHDA and CDR2 SQIVND (reference sequence). The CDR3 sequence is 13 residues long. Unmatched junction bases numbered 5, after V lost 6 bases and J lost 5 bases. Here the CDR3 DNA reads TGTGCCAGTAGCTGGACAGGGATGACTGAAGCTTTCTTT. Amino acid sequence: CASSWTGMTEAFF. Using reference TRBV19 and TRBJ1-1 for the parts outside the CDR3, the full variable domain is DGGITQSPKYLFRKEGQNVTLSCEQNLNHDAMYWYRQDPGQGLRLIYYSQIVNDFQKGDIAEGYSVSREKKESFPLTVTSAQKNPTAFYLCASSWTGMTEAFFGQGTRLTVV.

The chain carries TRBV7-9 and TRBJ2-5; perhaps TRBD1 as D (5 bases). This CDR3 has 13 amino acids. From germline, CDR1 is SEHNR and CDR2 FQNEAQ (reference sequence). V was clipped by 3 bases and J by 5 bases, with 10 bases between them. CDR3 DNA sequence: TGTGCCAGCAGCTTCCCGACAGAGGAGACCCAGTACTTC. Residues: CASSFPTEETQYF.

This CDR3 reads CSASQVPPGNTIYF. CDR3 coding DNA: TGCAGCGCCTCTCAGGTCCCCCCTGGAAACACCATATATTTT. This rearrangement joins TRBV29-1 to TRBJ1-3, with D hard to call. With 7 bases removed from V and 2 bases from J, the gap between germline ends came to 15 bases. The germline V gene encodes CDR1 SQVTM and CDR2 ANQGSEA. CDR3 length: 14 residues.

The J gene is TRBJ1-5, the V gene TRBV28; possible D gene TRBD1, 5 bases. This CDR3 region has 17 residues. Germline lookup yields CDR1 MDHEN and CDR2 SYDVKM. Trimming stripped 3 bases from V and 0 bases from J, with 15 bases between. Here the CDR3 DNA reads TGTGCCAGCAGTTTCACGACAGCACCTTATAGCAATCAGCCCCAGCATTTT. Its translation is CASSFTTAPYSNQPQHF.

This clone was seen just once. This chain uses TRBV7-9 with TRBJ1-5; D not resolved. This CDR3 is 12 amino acids long. V was pared by 3 bases and J by 9 bases, with 9 bases between. Germline assignment: CDR1 SEHNR and CDR2 FQNEAQ (reference sequence). CDR3 sequence (DNA): TGTGCCAGCAGCTTCCCTTCCTTGCCCCAGCATTTT. Residues: CASSFPSLPQHF.

This chain links TRBV6-2 or TRBV6-3 with TRBJ1-5; D gene ambiguous. The germline CDR1 and CDR2 sequences are MNHEY and SVGEGT. CDR3 length: 15 residues. V was trimmed by 6 bases and J by 4 bases, leaving 16 bases between them. In nucleotides, the CDR3 is TGTGCCAGCAGCCGCGCGCGGGTTGAGAATCAGCCCCAGCATTTT. Protein: CASSRARVENQPQHF.

There are a few counts of this clone. V usage is TRBV27 and J usage is TRBJ2-1; D is possibly TRBD2 (6 bases). Trimming left V 0 bases short and J 0 bases short, with 6 bases between. The CDR3 consists of 15 residues. CDR1 is MNHEY and CDR2 is SMNVEV in the germline V gene (reference sequence). The CDR3: CASSLSSGSYNEQFF. The CDR3 DNA follows: TGTGCCAGCAGTTTATCTAGCGGCTCCTACAATGAGCAGTTCTTC.

The chain carries TRBV7-2 and TRBJ1-1; D gene uncertain. This CDR3 region has 15 residues. Germline CDR1 is SGHTA and CDR2 is FQGNSA. V was trimmed by 2 bases and J by 4 bases, leaving 14 bases between them. The CDR3 reads CASSLSPGSPTEAFF. As DNA, the CDR3 is TGTGCCAGCAGCTTATCCCCCGGCAGCCCCACTGAAGCTTTCTTT.

This clone was recorded only once. The rearrangement links TRBV2 to TRBJ1-1; D perhaps matches TRBD1 (5 bases). Trimming removed 6 bases at V and 1 base at J, with 12 bases between. This CDR3 contains 14 residues. Germline values: CDR1 SNHLY, CDR2 FYNNEI. In DNA form, the CDR3 reads TGTGCCAGCAGAAGGGGTGGATGGAACACTGAAGCTTTCTTT. This translates into CASRRGGWNTEAFF.